This TCR beta chain was recorded in a study of blood T cell repertoires in COVID-19. Study-level information: Collection of acute and convalescent COVID-19 samples took place in the United States, Italy and Spain. PBMCs, B-cell-depleted T cells, or T cells were the source of the cDNA or gDNA that made up the material.

In the original processing: Reference gene primers were amplified, and this amplification served to estimate nucleated cell counts. The protocol was immunoSEQ multiplex PCR, while the TCRdb copy is restricted to in-frame clones and leaves out a portion. The V and J calls and clone size were taken over from that table, and D and trimming were inferred from the DNA. The sample lists around 120,000 clones; about 79% were seen once. The CDR3 has 15 residues. From germline, CDR1 is LGHDT and CDR2 YNNKEL (reference sequence). With 4 bases removed from V and 1 base from J, the gap between germline ends came to 12 bases.

The chain uses TRBV3-1 (or the pseudogene TRBV3-2) and TRBJ2-3, with a weak D call TRBD1 (5 bases). The receptor's source is a man in his 70s with acute or convalescent COVID-19. Sequenced: peripheral blood. The chain's CDR3 is CASSLRDSGTDTQYF. For the CDR3, the DNA is TGTGCCAGCAGCCTCAGGGATTCGGGCACAGATACGCAGTATTTT.